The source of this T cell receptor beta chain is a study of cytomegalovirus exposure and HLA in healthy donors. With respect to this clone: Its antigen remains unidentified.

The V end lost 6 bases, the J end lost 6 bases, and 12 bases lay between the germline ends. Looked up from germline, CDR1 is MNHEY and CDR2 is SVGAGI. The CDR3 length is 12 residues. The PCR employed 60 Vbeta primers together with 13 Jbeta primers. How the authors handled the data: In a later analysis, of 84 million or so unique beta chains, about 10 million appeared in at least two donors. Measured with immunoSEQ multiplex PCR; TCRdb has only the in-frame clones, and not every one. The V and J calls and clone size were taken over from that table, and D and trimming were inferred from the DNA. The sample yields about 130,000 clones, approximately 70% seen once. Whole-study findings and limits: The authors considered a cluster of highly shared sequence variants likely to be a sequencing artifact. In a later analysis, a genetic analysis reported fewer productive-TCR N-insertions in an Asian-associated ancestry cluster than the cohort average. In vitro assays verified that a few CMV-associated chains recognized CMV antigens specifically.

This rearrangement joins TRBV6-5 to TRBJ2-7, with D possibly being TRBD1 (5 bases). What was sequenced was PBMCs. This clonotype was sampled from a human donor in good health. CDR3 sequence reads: CASRTTVSEQYF. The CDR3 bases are TGTGCCAGCAGGACGACAGTATCCGAGCAGTACTTC.